This T cell receptor (beta chain) was captured by sequencing in a study of OX40 agonist ivuxolimab in advanced cancers. With regard to the full study: Ivuxolimab was a fully human IgG2 agonistic monoclonal antibody targeting the costimulatory receptor OX40 (CD134). Of the approximately 53 patients in dose escalation, 19 had hepatocellular carcinoma, about 15 had melanoma, 9 had renal cell carcinoma and 9 had head and neck cancer. Patients were allowed to have had prior anti-PD-1, anti-PD-L1 or anti-CTLA-4 therapy, and more than 35% of the dose-escalation patients had been treated with checkpoint inhibitors. Partial responses occurred in three dose-escalation patients, of whom one had hepatocellular carcinoma and two had cutaneous melanoma. The purpose of peripheral TCRbeta sequencing was to test whether ivuxolimab changed TCR sequence diversity and led to clonal T-cell expansion. In the dose-escalation cohort, around four fifths of patients were male, and the mean age was around 65 years with a range of roughly 20 to 79. The paper describes the monotherapy dose-escalation part (N of about 52 patients) of the phase I trial of ivuxolimab. Intravenous ivuxolimab was administered to patients every 2 weeks at six dose levels: 0.01, 0.1, 0.3, 1.5, 3 and 10 mg/kg. Summary of the overall study and its limitations: Which antigens the clonally expanded peripheral T cells were specific for was not determined. In the 0.1-3.0 mg/kg groups, partial responders were among the patients with the lowest normalized peripheral clonal expansion, particularly in CD8+ T cells. At doses from 0.1 to 3.0 mg/kg, clonal expansion was seen in both CD4+ and CD8+ blood T cells between baseline and week 6. After ivuxolimab, CD8+ T cells had more expanded clones than CD4+ T cells on average. Low levels of normalized T-cell clonal expansion were also seen in some patients who did not respond.

V is pared back by 5 bases and J by 4 bases, with 9 bases lying between the germline termini. From cysteine to phenylalanine, the CDR3 is 13 amino acids long. Only the CDR3 DNA is retained, 39 bases long and in frame from the first base. CDR1 and CDR2 are drawn from the germline V gene: SGHTA, FQGNSA. To sequence the TCRbeta CDR3 region, genomic DNA was isolated from the sorted cells. TCRbeta CDR3 regions were sequenced using the immunoSEQ Assay. The source is immuneACCESS, and TCRdb retained only in-frame sequences with V and J called. Part of the clones is not carried over; for the studies checked, unresolved V genes explain less than half of this, and the remainder is unexplained. The sample table lists around 53,000 clones, approximately 84% of them with a count of one. The biggest ten clones account for about 13% of the sample. Comment on this clone: What antigen it recognizes has not been identified. No base qualities exist here, and no much larger clone lies one base off it.

Patients with autoimmune disease history or receiving systemic immunosuppression were excluded from the trial. In every dose cohort, peripheral blood was drawn for TCR sequencing at baseline, cycle 4 day 1, and cycle 7 day 1. The samples were taken from a phase I, first-in-human, multicenter, open-label dose-escalation trial of ivuxolimab. Adults with locally advanced or metastatic melanoma, renal cell, hepatocellular, or head and neck squamous cell carcinoma were enrolled in the trial. Before TCR sequencing, CD4+ T cells and CD8+ T cells were sorted from peripheral blood as separate populations. The rearranged chain carries TRBV7-2 and TRBJ2-1; the D gene is not confidently resolved. The receptor's source is an adult with an advanced solid tumor such as melanoma, head and neck, liver or kidney cancer. The sample consisted of CD4+ or CD8+ T cells sorted from blood, taken in a trial of the OX40 agonist ivuxolimab. The sequenced DNA is TGTGCCAGCAGCCCCCCCGGTTACAATGAGCAGTTCTTC. It translates as CASSPPGYNEQFF.